This T cell receptor (beta chain) was observed in a study of a mutant IDH1 vaccine in newly diagnosed glioma. Indicated time point: week 23, last vaccination. The study gave 300 ug of mutant IDH1 20-mer peptide per vaccine dose, with topical imiquimod. Regarding this clone: The antigen is not known.

Sequencing used immunoSEQ multiplex PCR; TCRdb keeps in-frame clones, though not all of them. The data contain 50,000 to 70,000 clones, more than 75% of them singletons. CDR3 length: 18 residues. V was pared by 0 bases and J by 0 bases, with 5 bases of the junction left unmatched. Per germline, CDR1 LGHNA and CDR2 YNFKEQ. This chain links TRBV4-2 with TRBJ2-3, with 11 nucleotides matching TRBD2. This specimen consisted of PBMCs, obtained from a glioma patient whose treatment included an IDH1 peptide vaccine. The receptor was isolated from a man in his forties or fifties with glioma. CDR3 amino acids: CASSQDPRLAGSTDTQYF. CDR3 bases: TGTGCCAGCAGCCAAGACCCTCGACTAGCGGGAAGCACAGATACGCAGTATTTT.